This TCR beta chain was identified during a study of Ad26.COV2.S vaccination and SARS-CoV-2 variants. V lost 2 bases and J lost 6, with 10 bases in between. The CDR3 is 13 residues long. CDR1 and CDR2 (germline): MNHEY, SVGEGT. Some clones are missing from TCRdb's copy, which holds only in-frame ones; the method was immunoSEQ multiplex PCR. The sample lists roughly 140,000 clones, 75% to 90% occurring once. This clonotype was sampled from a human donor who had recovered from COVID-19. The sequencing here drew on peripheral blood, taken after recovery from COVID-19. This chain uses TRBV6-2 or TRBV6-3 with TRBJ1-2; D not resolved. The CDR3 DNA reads TGTGCCAGCAGTTACCTCCCAATCCATGGCTACACCTTC. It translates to CASSYLPIHGYTF.